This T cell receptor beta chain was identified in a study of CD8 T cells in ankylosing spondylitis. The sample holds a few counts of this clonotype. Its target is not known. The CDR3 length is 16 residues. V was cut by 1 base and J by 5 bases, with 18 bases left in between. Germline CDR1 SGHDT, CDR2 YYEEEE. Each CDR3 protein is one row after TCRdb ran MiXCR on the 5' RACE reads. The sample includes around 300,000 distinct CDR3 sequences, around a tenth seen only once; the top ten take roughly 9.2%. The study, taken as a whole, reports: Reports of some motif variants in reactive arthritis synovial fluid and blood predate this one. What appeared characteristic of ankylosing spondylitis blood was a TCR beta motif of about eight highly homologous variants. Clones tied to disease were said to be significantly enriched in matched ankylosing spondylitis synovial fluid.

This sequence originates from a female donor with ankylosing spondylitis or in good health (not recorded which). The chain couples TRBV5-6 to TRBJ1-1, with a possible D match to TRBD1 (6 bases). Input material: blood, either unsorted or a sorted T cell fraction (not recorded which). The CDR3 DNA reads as TGTGCCAGCAGCTTGTATTCCGGGGGCGGTTGGACTGAAGCTTTCTTT. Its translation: CASSLYSGGGWTEAFF.